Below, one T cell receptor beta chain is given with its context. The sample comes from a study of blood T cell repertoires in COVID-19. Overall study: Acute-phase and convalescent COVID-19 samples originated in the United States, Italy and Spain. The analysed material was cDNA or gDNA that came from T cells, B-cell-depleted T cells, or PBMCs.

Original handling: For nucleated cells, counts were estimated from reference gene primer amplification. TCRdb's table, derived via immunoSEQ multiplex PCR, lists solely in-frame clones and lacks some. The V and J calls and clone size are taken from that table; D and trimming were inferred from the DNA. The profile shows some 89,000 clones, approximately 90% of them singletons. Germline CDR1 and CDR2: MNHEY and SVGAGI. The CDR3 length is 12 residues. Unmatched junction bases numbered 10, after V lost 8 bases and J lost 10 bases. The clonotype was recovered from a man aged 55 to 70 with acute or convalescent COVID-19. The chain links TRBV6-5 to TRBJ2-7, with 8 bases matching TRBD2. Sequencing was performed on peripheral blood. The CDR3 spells CASLSPGGEQYV. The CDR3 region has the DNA TGTGCCAGCCTATCCCCGGGGGGGGAACAGTACGTC.